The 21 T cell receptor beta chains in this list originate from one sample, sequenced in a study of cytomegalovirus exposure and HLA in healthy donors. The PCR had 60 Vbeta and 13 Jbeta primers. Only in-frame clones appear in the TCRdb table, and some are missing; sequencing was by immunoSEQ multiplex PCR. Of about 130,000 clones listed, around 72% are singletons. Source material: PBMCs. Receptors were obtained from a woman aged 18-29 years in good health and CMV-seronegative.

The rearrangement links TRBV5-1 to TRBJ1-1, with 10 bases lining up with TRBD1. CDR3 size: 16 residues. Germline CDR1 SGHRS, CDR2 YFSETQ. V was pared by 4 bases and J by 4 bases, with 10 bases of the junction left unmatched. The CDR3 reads CASSITGTGVGTEAFF. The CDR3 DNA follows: TGCGCCAGCAGCATAACCGGGACAGGGGTGGGCACTGAAGCTTTCTTT.

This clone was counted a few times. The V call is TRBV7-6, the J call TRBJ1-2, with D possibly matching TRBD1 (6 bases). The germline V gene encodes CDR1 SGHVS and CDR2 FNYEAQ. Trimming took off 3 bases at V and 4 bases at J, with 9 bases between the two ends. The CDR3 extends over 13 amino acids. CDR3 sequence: CASSFGQTYGYTF. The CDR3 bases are TGTGCCAGCAGCTTTGGACAGACCTATGGCTACACCTTC.

The CDR3 nucleotides read TGTGCCAGCAGCCCCGGGGGGGATAGAGCTTTCTTT. It encodes CASSPGGDRAFF. The rearrangement links TRBV5-6 to TRBJ1-1; D is perhaps TRBD1 (5 bases). This CDR3 has 12 residues. Trimming removed 4 bases from V and 10 bases from J, with 14 bases in between. Germline CDR1 reads SGHDT; CDR2 reads YYEEEE.

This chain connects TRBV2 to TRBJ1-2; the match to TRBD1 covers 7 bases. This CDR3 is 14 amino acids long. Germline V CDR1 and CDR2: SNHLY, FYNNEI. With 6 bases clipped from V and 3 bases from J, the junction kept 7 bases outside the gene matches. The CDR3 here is CASRSPDRDYGYTF. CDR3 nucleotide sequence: TGTGCCAGCAGGTCCCCCGACAGGGACTATGGCTACACCTTC. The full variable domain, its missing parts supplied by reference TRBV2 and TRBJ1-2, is EPEVTQTPSHQVTQMGQEVILRCVPISNHLYFYWYRQILGQKVEFLVSFYNNEISEKSEIFDDQFSVERPDGSNFTLKIRSTKLEDSAMYFCASRSPDRDYGYTFGSGTRLTVV.

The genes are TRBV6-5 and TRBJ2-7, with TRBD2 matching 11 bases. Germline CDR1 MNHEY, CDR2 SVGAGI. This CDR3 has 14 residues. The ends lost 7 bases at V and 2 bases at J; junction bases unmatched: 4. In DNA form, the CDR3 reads TGTGCCAGCACCAGACTAGCGGGGACCTACGAGCAGTACTTC. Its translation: CASTRLAGTYEQYF.

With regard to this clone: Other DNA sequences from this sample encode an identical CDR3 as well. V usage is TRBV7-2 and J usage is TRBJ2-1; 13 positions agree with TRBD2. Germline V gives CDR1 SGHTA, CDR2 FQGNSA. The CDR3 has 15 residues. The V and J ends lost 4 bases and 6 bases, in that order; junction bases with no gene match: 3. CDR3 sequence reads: CASSSGLAGVNEQFF. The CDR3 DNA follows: TGTGCCAGCAGCTCAGGACTAGCGGGAGTCAATGAGCAGTTCTTC. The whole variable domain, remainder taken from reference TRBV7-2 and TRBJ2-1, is GAGVSQSPSNKVTEKGKDVELRCDPISGHTALYWYRQSLGQGLEFLIYFQGNSAPDKSGLPSDRFSAERTGGSVSTLTIQRTQQEDSAVYLCASSSGLAGVNEQFFGPGTRLTVL.

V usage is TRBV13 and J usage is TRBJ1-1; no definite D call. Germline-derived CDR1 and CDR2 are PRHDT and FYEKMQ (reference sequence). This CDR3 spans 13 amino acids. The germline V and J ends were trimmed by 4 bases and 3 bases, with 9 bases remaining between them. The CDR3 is CASSSGFDTEAFF. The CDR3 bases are TGTGCCAGCAGCTCGGGGTTCGACACTGAAGCTTTCTTT.

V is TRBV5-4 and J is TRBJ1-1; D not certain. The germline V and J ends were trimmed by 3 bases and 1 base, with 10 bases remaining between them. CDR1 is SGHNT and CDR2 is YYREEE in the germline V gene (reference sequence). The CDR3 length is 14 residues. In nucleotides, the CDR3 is TGTGCCAGCAGCTCGACACGCAAGAACACTGAAGCTTTCTTT. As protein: CASSSTRKNTEAFF.

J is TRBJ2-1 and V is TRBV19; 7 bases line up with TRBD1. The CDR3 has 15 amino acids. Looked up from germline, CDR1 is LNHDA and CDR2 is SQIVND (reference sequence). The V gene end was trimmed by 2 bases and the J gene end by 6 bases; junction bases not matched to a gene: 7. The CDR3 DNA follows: TGTGCCAGTAGTATATTCCGGGACAGACGCAATGAGCAGTTCTTC. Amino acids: CASSIFRDRRNEQFF.

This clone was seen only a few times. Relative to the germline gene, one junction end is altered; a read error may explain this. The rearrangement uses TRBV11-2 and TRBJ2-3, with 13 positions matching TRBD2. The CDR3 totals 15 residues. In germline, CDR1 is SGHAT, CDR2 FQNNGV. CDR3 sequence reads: CASSRTSGSIDTQYF. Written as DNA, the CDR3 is TGTGCCAGCAGCCGGACTAGCGGGAGCATAGATACGCAGTATTTT.

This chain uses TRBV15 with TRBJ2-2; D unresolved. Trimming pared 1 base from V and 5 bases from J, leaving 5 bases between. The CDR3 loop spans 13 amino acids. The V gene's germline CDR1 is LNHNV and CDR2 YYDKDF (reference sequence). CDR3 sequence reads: CATSRAGTGELFF. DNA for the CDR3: TGTGCCACCAGCAGAGCCGGGACCGGGGAGCTGTTTTTT.

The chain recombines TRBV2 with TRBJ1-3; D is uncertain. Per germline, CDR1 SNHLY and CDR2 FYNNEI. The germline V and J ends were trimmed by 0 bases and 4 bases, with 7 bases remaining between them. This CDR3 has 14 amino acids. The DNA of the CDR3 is TGTGCCAGCAGTGAAGCGGAACTAGGAAACACCATATATTTT. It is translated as CASSEAELGNTIYF. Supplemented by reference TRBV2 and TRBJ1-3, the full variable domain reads EPEVTQTPSHQVTQMGQEVILRCVPISNHLYFYWYRQILGQKVEFLVSFYNNEISEKSEIFDDQFSVERPDGSNFTLKIRSTKLEDSAMYFCASSEAELGNTIYFGEGSWLTVV.

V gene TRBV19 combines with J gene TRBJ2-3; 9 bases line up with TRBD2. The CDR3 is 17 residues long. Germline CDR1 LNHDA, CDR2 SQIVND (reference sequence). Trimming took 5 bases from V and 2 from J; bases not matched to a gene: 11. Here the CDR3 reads CASSSSEREDFTDTQYF. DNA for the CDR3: TGTGCCAGTAGTTCCTCGGAGCGGGAGGATTTCACAGATACGCAGTATTTT.

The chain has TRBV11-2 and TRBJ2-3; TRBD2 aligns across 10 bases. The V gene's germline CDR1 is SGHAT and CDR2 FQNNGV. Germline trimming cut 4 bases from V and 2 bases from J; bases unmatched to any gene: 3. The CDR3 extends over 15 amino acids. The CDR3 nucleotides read TGTGCCAGCAGCTCTAGCGGGAGTGACACAGATACGCAGTATTTT. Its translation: CASSSSGSDTDTQYF.

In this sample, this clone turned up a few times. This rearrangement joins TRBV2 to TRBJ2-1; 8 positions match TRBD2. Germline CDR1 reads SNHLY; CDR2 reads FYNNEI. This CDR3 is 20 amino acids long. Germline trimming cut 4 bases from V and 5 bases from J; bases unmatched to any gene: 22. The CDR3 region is CASSVQFGESGGPRDNEQFF. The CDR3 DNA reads TGTGCCAGCAGTGTTCAGTTCGGCGAGAGCGGGGGTCCGAGGGACAATGAGCAGTTCTTC.

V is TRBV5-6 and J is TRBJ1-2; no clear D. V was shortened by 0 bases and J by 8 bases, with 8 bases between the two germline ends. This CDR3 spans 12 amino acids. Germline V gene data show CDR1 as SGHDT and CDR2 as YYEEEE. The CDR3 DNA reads TGTGCCAGCAGCTTGGGAGCACGGGGCTACACCTTC. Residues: CASSLGARGYTF.

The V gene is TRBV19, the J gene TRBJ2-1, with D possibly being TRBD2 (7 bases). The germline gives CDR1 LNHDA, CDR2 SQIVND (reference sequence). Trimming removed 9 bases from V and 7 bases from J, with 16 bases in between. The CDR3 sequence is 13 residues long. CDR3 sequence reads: CASRRRGGNEQFF. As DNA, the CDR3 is TGTGCCAGCCGGCGAAGGGGGGGGAATGAGCAGTTCTTC.

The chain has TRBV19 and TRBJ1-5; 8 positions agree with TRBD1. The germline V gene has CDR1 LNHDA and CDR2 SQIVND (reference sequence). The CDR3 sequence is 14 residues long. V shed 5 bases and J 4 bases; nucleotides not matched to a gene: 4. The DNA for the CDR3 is TGTGCCAGTAGTGTGGACAGGGATAATCAGCCCCAGCATTTT. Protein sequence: CASSVDRDNQPQHF.

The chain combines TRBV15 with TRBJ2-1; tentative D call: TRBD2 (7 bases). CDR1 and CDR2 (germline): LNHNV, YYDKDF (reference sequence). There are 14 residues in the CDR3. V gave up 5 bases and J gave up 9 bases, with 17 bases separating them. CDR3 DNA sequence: TGTGCCACCAGCGGGGGGGCCGCTACTCTTGAGCAGTTCTTC. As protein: CATSGGAATLEQFF.

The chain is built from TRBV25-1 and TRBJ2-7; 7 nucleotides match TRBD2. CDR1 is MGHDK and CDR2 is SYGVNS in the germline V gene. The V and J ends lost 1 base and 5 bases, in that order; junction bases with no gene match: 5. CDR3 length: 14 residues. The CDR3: CASSESYGRNEQYF. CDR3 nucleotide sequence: TGTGCCAGCAGTGAATCATACGGGAGGAACGAGCAGTACTTC.

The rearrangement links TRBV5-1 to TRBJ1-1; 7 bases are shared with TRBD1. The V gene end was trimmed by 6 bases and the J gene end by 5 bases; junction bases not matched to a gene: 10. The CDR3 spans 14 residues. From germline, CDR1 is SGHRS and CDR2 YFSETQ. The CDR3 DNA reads TGCGCCAGCACCTCTTACAGGGGCGGGACTGAAGCTTTCTTT. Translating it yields CASTSYRGGTEAFF.